Reported below is one T cell receptor beta chain. This record comes from a study of blood T cell repertoires in COVID-19. CDR1 SGHDN and CDR2 FVKESK come from the germline V gene. The CDR3 contains 15 residues. The J segment lost 0 bases and the V segment lost 5 bases, leaving 4 bases of the junction unmatched. The age range of participants was 18 to 89 years, with residence in approximately 25 US areas. Data came from immunoSEQ multiplex PCR; TCRdb stores just in-frame clones and leaves some out. The data contain 150,000 to 200,000 clones, about 88% of them singletons. Sample: PBMCs or T cells enriched from blood (not recorded which). The rearrangement joins TRBV14 to TRBJ2-1; TRBD1 matches 7 bases. This sequence originates from a middle-aged woman in a cohort exposed to, infected with or recovered from COVID-19 (not recorded which). The CDR3 sequence is CASSKRTGSYNEQFF. The CDR3 DNA reads as TGTGCCAGCAGCAAAAGGACAGGCTCCTACAATGAGCAGTTCTTC.